This is a list of T cell receptor beta chains from one sample in a study of cytomegalovirus exposure and HLA in healthy donors. Sequencing was performed with immunoSEQ multiplex PCR; in TCRdb, only in-frame clones are kept and a portion is missing. The table shows some 250,000 clones, with 82% occurring only once. The sample comprised PBMCs. The receptors originated from a woman aged 40 to 50 in good health and CMV-seropositive. Both conserved end residues are part of each CDR3. A D gene is named only where the DNA matches it firmly. The size field is filled for only some rows; it gives once, few, many or a size class.

J | size | D | V | CDR3 | DNA
TRBJ2-3 | NA | TRBD1 | TRBV19 | CASSTSSDRGSRDTQYF | TGTGCCAGTAGTACTTCATCCGACAGGGGTAGTCGAGATACGCAGTATTTT
TRBJ2-7 | NA | NA | TRBV21-1 | CASSKRSGRHGTYEQYF | TGTGCCAGCAGCAAAAGGAGCGGGCGCCACGGGACCTACGAGCAGTACTTC
TRBJ1-3 | NA | NA | TRBV25-1 | CASSEWADTIYF | TGTGCCAGCAGTGAATGGGCCGACACCATATATTTT
TRBJ1-5 | NA | TRBD1 | TRBV19 | CASIPTGGTFNQPQHF | TGTGCCAGTATCCCGACAGGGGGCACTTTCAATCAGCCCCAGCATTTT
TRBJ2-7 | once | TRBD2 | TRBV6-5 | CASSRTSGRGEQYF | TGTGCCAGCAGCCGGACTAGCGGGAGGGGCGAGCAGTACTTC
TRBJ2-1 | NA | TRBD1 | TRBV6-1 | CASRSGQLNNEQFF | TGTGCCAGCAGGTCGGGACAGCTGAACAATGAGCAGTTCTTC
TRBJ2-2 | NA | TRBD1 | TRBV5-1 | CASSPGTGHTGELFF | TGCGCCAGCAGCCCAGGGACAGGGCACACCGGGGAGCTGTTTTTT
TRBJ2-1 | NA | NA | TRBV19 | CASTAQQSYNEQFF | TGTGCCAGTACTGCACAGCAATCCTACAATGAGCAGTTCTTC
TRBJ2-3 | once | NA | TRBV9 | CASSSRTGDGTDTQYF | TGTGCCAGCAGCTCCCGGACGGGGGACGGCACAGATACGCAGTATTTT
TRBJ2-1 | NA | TRBD1 | TRBV28 | CASSFLDRGPYNEQFF | TGTGCCAGCAGTTTCCTTGACAGGGGACCGTACAATGAGCAGTTCTTC
TRBJ2-7 | NA | NA | TRBV12-5 | CASGGYIYEQYF | TGTGCTAGTGGCGGGTACATCTACGAGCAGTACTTC
TRBJ2-7 | NA | NA | TRBV19 | CASSPTESSYEQYF | TGTGCCAGTAGCCCGACAGAGAGCTCCTACGAGCAGTACTTC
TRBJ1-2 | NA | NA | TRBV27 | CASSALGRANYGYTF | TGTGCCAGCAGTGCCTTAGGGAGAGCTAACTATGGCTACACCTTC
TRBJ1-4 | NA | NA | TRBV5-1 | CASSLASENNEKLFF | TGCGCCAGCAGCCTGGCTTCGGAGAATAATGAAAAACTGTTTTTT
TRBJ2-7 | NA | TRBD2 | TRBV4-3 | CASSRSGGAVEQYF | TGCGCCAGCAGCCGCAGCGGGGGGGCAGTCGAGCAGTACTTC
TRBJ1-1 | NA | TRBD1 | TRBV15 | CATSRDKGTASQAFF | TGTGCCACCAGCAGAGATAAGGGGACAGCCTCCCAAGCTTTCTTT
TRBJ2-1 | NA | NA | TRBV7-2 | CASSLPGTRYNEQFF | TGTGCCAGCAGCCTACCCGGGACACGCTACAATGAGCAGTTCTTC
TRBJ2-1 | once | TRBD1 | TRBV19 | CASRPTWTGVEKQFF | TGTGCCAGTAGACCGACCTGGACAGGGGTGGAGAAGCAGTTCTTC
TRBJ2-2 | NA | TRBD1 | TRBV7-6 | CASSLGPGQTTGELFF | TGTGCCAGCAGCTTAGGCCCGGGACAGACCACCGGGGAGCTGTTTTTT
TRBJ2-3 | NA | NA | TRBV5-1 | CASSLEGGPTDTQYF | TGCGCCAGCAGCTTGGAAGGCGGGCCCACAGATACGCAGTATTTT
TRBJ2-5 | NA | TRBD1 | TRBV19 | CASMMRDRGSETQYF | TGTGCCAGTATGATGAGGGACAGGGGGTCGGAGACCCAGTACTTC
TRBJ1-5 | NA | TRBD1 | TRBV27 | CASSRGDGTGRNQPQHF | TGTGCCAGCAGTCGGGGGGATGGGACAGGGCGCAATCAGCCCCAGCATTTT
TRBJ2-2 | few | NA | TRBV18 | CASSLLNTGELFF | TGTGCCAGCTCACTACTTAACACCGGGGAGCTGTTTTTT
TRBJ1-6 | NA | NA | TRBV7-2 | CASSLDRNSPLHF | TGTGCCAGCAGCCTTGACAGGAATTCACCCCTCCACTTT
TRBJ1-5 | NA | NA | TRBV10-1 | CASSESLQGKLSEPQHF | TGCGCCAGCAGTGAAAGTTTGCAGGGTAAACTCTCAGAGCCCCAGCATTTT
TRBJ1-2 | NA | NA | TRBV12-5 | CASGLVRGGDGYTF | TGTGCTAGTGGTTTGGTAAGGGGGGGCGATGGCTACACCTTC
TRBJ2-7 | NA | NA | TRBV11-2 | CASSLVSGHYEQYF | TGTGCCAGCAGCTTGGTTAGCGGCCACTACGAGCAGTACTTC
TRBJ1-2 | NA | NA | TRBV2 | CASTYGYGYTF | TGTGCCAGCACGTACGGTTATGGCTACACCTTC
TRBJ1-2 | NA | NA | TRBV6-5 | CASSFPTGTGYTF | TGTGCCAGCAGTTTCCCCACAGGGACTGGCTACACCTTC
TRBJ2-5 | NA | TRBD1 | TRBV7-3 | CASSKDRAWETQYF | TGTGCCAGCAGCAAGGACAGGGCTTGGGAGACCCAGTACTTC
TRBJ2-3 | NA | NA | TRBV30 | CAWSPPRVRADTQYF | TGTGCCTGGAGCCCACCGAGAGTCCGCGCGGATACGCAGTATTTT
TRBJ1-1 | NA | NA | TRBV9 | CASSGLGMNTEAFF | TGTGCCAGCAGCGGCCTCGGGATGAACACTGAAGCTTTCTTT
TRBJ1-6 | few | NA | TRBV19 | CASRPNRGNSPLHF | TGTGCCAGTAGACCTAATCGCGGGAATTCACCCCTCCACTTT
TRBJ1-6 | few | NA | TRBV5-4 | CASSLDSLNSPLHF | TGTGCCAGCAGCTTGGACAGCCTTAATTCACCCCTCCACTTT
TRBJ1-1 | NA | NA | TRBV27 | CASSPGTEAFF | TGTGCCAGCAGCCCCGGTACTGAAGCTTTCTTT
TRBJ1-2 | NA | NA | TRBV28 | CASSILDRDRGWYGYTF | TGTGCCAGCAGTATATTAGACAGAGACAGAGGTTGGTATGGCTACACCTTC
TRBJ2-5 | NA | TRBD2 | TRBV9 | CASSALAGANQETQYF | TGTGCCAGCAGCGCCCTAGCGGGAGCTAACCAAGAGACCCAGTACTTC
TRBJ1-3 | NA | NA | TRBV11-1 | CASSSGFGNTIYF | TGTGCCAGCAGCTCGGGTTTCGGAAACACCATATATTTT
TRBJ2-1 | NA | NA | TRBV11-2 | CASSLTLRVGSSRSNEQFF | TGTGCCAGCAGCTTAACGTTAAGAGTCGGGAGCTCAAGAAGCAATGAGCAGTTCTTC
TRBJ1-3 | NA | NA | TRBV18 | CASSPSSGRPGNTIYF | TGTGCCAGCTCACCAAGTTCAGGGCGGCCCGGAAACACCATATATTTT